The clone carrying this T cell receptor (beta chain) was counted many times. Its antigen is unknown. This record belongs to a study of T-cell reconstitution after alpha-beta-depleted transplantation in children. As it was prepared, the TCRbeta library received unique molecular identifiers. TCRdb re-called the PCR reads through MiXCR, storing one row per CDR3 protein. The sample lists a few hundred thousand distinct CDR3 sequences; 7.5% to 9% were seen once. Study-wide findings and caveats: About two months after transplant, alpha-beta T cells reportedly came from several hundred expanded graft clones. Recipient T cells and thymic progenitors that survived were the source of the high TCRbeta diversity seen at day 60 in some patients. A year post-transplant, T-cell counts and diversity derived mostly from newly produced T cells.

V gave up 0 bases and J gave up 4 bases; unmatched junction bases: 14. Germline CDR1 is DFQATT and CDR2 is SNEGSKA (reference sequence). There are 19 residues in the CDR3. This chain joins TRBV20-1 and TRBJ2-1; 11 nucleotides agree with TRBD2. The receptor's source is a female patient aged 2 to 10 who had a stem cell transplant for Fanconi anemia, so the T cells may come from the graft donor. The sample in question was peripheral blood, obtained 360 days after TCRalphabeta/CD19-depleted stem cell transplant. CDR3 sequence reads: CSARDPTSGGLVVYNEQFF. The CDR3 DNA follows: TGCAGTGCTAGAGATCCTACTAGCGGGGGACTTGTGGTATACAATGAGCAGTTCTTC.